This T cell receptor beta chain originates from a study of CD8 T cells in ankylosing spondylitis. The germline V gene has CDR1 DFQATT and CDR2 SNEGSKA (reference sequence). The CDR3 runs 12 residues. The V gene lost 5 bases and the J gene lost 10 bases, with 15 bases spanning the gap. This clonotype appeared many times. Antigen: not known. Overall study results and limits: Matched synovial fluid from ankylosing spondylitis patients was reported to be enriched for disease-linked clones.

TCRdb fed the 5' RACE reads into MiXCR, producing one record per CDR3 protein. This sample has some 130,000 distinct CDR3 sequences, with just under 7.5% found just once. Material: blood, either unsorted or a sorted T cell fraction (not recorded which). This chain connects TRBV20-1 to TRBJ2-1, with D possibly matching TRBD1 (5 bases). The sequence derives from a female donor with ankylosing spondylitis or in good health (not recorded which). This chain's CDR3 is CSAPRADGEQFF. In DNA form, the CDR3 reads TGCAGTGCTCCCAGGGCCGATGGGGAGCAGTTCTTC.